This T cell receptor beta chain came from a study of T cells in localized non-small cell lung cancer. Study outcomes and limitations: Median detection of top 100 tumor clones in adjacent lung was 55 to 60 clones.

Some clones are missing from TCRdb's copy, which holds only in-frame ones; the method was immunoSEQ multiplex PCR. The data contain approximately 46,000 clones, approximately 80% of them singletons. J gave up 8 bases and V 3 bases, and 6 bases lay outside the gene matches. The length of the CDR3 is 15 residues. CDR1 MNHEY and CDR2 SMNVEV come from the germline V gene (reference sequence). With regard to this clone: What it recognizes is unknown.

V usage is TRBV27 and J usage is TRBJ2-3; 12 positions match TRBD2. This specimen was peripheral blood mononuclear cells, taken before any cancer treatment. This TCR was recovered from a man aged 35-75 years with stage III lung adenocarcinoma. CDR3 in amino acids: CASSLSSGGGVTQYF. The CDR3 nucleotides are TGTGCCAGCAGTTTGTCTAGCGGGGGGGGTGTTACGCAGTATTTT.